The sequence of this TCR beta chain was determined in a study of OX40 agonist ivuxolimab in advanced cancers. Points from the study as a whole: Partly responding patients at 0.1-3.0 mg/kg showed some of the smallest clonal expansion.

The data were produced by immunoSEQ multiplex PCR, yet TCRdb's version contains in-frame clones alone and is incomplete. The sample lists 70,000 to 85,000 clones, approximately 90% occurring once. About this clone itself: Its antigen remains unidentified.

After removal of 5 bases from V and 5 bases from J, the junction contained 5 bases not matched to a gene. Germline CDR1 and CDR2: SEHNR and FQNEAQ (reference sequence). The CDR3 extends over 14 amino acids. V gene TRBV7-9 combines with J gene TRBJ2-5, with TRBD2 identical over 10 bases. Sequenced material: CD4+ or CD8+ T cells sorted from blood, taken in a trial of the OX40 agonist ivuxolimab. This receptor was identified in an adult with an advanced solid tumor such as melanoma, head and neck, liver or kidney cancer. The CDR3 DNA sequence: TGTGCCAGCAGCAATAGCGGGGGGCGGGAGACCCAGTACTTC. It translates to CASSNSGGRETQYF.